A single sample gave rise to the 27 T cell receptor beta chains below, sequenced in a study of T cells after yellow fever vaccination. TCRdb re-analysed the 5' RACE reads in MiXCR, keeping a single row per CDR3 protein. The sample has about 310,000 distinct CDR3 sequences, 3% to 4.5% seen once. This sample comprised PBMCs, obtained on the day of the yellow fever booster vaccination. These receptors were taken from a young man who received the YFV17D yellow fever vaccine.

This clonotype was counted between two and nine times. V is TRBV7-2 and J is TRBJ2-2; possible D gene TRBD2, 6 bases. Trimming cost V 2 bases and J 2 bases, with 12 bases left between them. The CDR3 has 16 amino acids. Looked up from germline, CDR1 is SGHTA and CDR2 is FQGNSA. CDR3 nucleotide sequence: TGTGCCAGCAGCTTACGCTGGGGACTTAACACCGGGGAGCTGTTTTTT. Translated: CASSLRWGLNTGELFF.

This clonotype was counted many times. The chain combines TRBV7-9 with TRBJ2-1; TRBD1 or TRBD2 may be the D gene (6 bases each). Per the germline V gene, CDR1 is SEHNR and CDR2 is FQNEAQ (reference sequence). The ends were cut back, 4 bases at V and 8 bases at J, with 21 bases in the middle. The CDR3 runs to 16 residues. This chain's CDR3 is CASSYRPGEASDEQFF. For the CDR3, the DNA is TGTGCCAGCAGCTACCGACCAGGGGAGGCATCGGATGAGCAGTTCTTC.

A few counts support this clonotype. V gene TRBV6-2 or TRBV6-3 combines with J gene TRBJ1-2; TRBD1 aligns across 7 bases. There are 13 residues in the CDR3. V trimming: 5 bases; J trimming: 7 bases; junction bases outside the gene matches: 7. Germline values: CDR1 MNHEY, CDR2 SVGEGT. As DNA, the CDR3 is TGTGCCAGCAGTGATGACAGGGCATTTGGCTACACCTTC. Protein: CASSDDRAFGYTF.

The chain couples TRBV5-1 to TRBJ2-4, with TRBD2 matching over 12 bases. The trim removed 1 base at V and 6 bases at J, leaving 5 bases unmatched. Per the germline V gene, CDR1 is SGHRS and CDR2 is YFSETQ. The CDR3 runs 16 residues. The CDR3: CASSLFSSGGVNIQYF. In DNA form, the CDR3 reads TGCGCCAGCAGCTTGTTTTCTAGCGGGGGGGTAAACATTCAGTACTTC.

This clonotype was detected ten times or more. The chain carries TRBV7-2 and TRBJ1-2; D may be TRBD1 (5 bases). Trimming stripped 5 bases from V and 1 base from J, with 14 bases between. The CDR3 sequence is 15 residues long. Germline-derived CDR1 and CDR2 are SGHTA and FQGNSA. The CDR3 sequence is CASSGSYRINYGYTF. CDR3 DNA sequence: TGTGCCAGCAGCGGATCCTACAGGATTAACTATGGCTACACCTTC.

This clonotype was counted a few times. The chain is built from TRBV7-2 and TRBJ1-1; TRBD1 aligns across 7 bases. CDR3 size: 18 residues. Germline values: CDR1 SGHTA, CDR2 FQGNSA. The V and J ends lost 3 bases and 3 bases, in that order; junction bases with no gene match: 16. DNA of the CDR3: TGTGCCAGCAGCTTCCCTCCCTATGGGACAGAGATTTACACTGAAGCTTTCTTT. Translated, it gives CASSFPPYGTEIYTEAFF.

This clonotype has at least ten counts. This CDR3 reads CASSRGEGPETQYF. CDR3 coding DNA: TGTGCCAGTAGTAGAGGGGAGGGTCCAGAGACCCAGTACTTC. The rearrangement joins TRBV19 to TRBJ2-5; 7 bases map to TRBD2. This CDR3 is 14 amino acids long. CDR1 is LNHDA, CDR2 SQIVND, per germline (reference sequence). V gave up 4 bases and J gave up 4 bases; unmatched junction bases: 6.

V usage is TRBV11-2 and J usage is TRBJ2-7; D not certain. Germline V gives CDR1 SGHAT, CDR2 FQNNGV. The V end lost 4 bases, the J end lost 4 bases, and 8 bases lay between the germline ends. The CDR3 has 12 residues. The CDR3 region has the DNA TGTGCCAGCAGCTCCTCGTTATACGAGCAGTACTTC. Protein: CASSSSLYEQYF.

This clonotype was counted at least ten times. V gene TRBV9 combines with J gene TRBJ2-7; 7 positions agree with TRBD2. From germline, CDR1 is SGDLS and CDR2 YYNGEE. J lost 2 bases, V lost 0 bases, and 2 bases had no gene match. The CDR3 is made up of 14 amino acids. The CDR3 nucleotides are TGTGCCAGCAGCGTAGAGGGGACTACCTACGAGCAGTACTTC. It codes for CASSVEGTTYEQYF.

This clonotype showed up many times. The chain joins TRBV7-2 to TRBJ2-7; the D gene could be TRBD1 or TRBD2 (5 bases each). Germline CDR1 SGHTA, CDR2 FQGNSA. CDR3 size: 16 residues. The V end was cut by 5 bases, the J end by 5 bases, with 22 bases between. CDR3 nucleotides: TGTGCCAGCAGCCCCCCAGGGAGACGGGTCCCCCACGAGCAGTACTTC. Translation: CASSPPGRRVPHEQYF.

The rearrangement uses TRBV19 and TRBJ2-1; either TRBD1 or TRBD2 may fit D (6 bases each). The CDR3 spans 13 residues. The germline CDR1 and CDR2 sequences are LNHDA and SQIVND (reference sequence). V shed 1 base and J shed 9 bases, with 10 bases lying between them. CDR3 DNA: TGTGCCAGTAGTATAGTACGGGGGCCTGAGCAGTTCTTC. It encodes CASSIVRGPEQFF.

The CDR3 DNA follows: TGCGCCAGCAGCCAAGCTTCAGGGGAGGGCACTGAAGCTTTCTTT. It specifies CASSQASGEGTEAFF. The chain couples TRBV4-1 to TRBJ1-1, with D perhaps TRBD1 (6 bases). Germline assignment: CDR1 MGHRA and CDR2 YSYEKL. The CDR3 has 15 residues. The ends were cut back, 1 base at V and 4 bases at J, with 13 bases in the middle.

The gene calls are TRBV15 and TRBJ1-5, with 9 positions matching TRBD1. Germline V gene data show CDR1 as LNHNV and CDR2 as YYDKDF (reference sequence). This CDR3 comprises 16 residues. The ends lost 0 bases at V and 4 bases at J; junction bases unmatched: 4. The DNA for the CDR3 is TGTGCCACCAGCAGAGATGGGACAGGGAGGAATCAGCCCCAGCATTTT. Translating it yields CATSRDGTGRNQPQHF.

The table lists this clonotype with many counts. V usage is TRBV20-1 and J usage is TRBJ1-5; D is undetermined. Germline V gene sequence: CDR1 DFQATT, CDR2 SNEGSKA (reference sequence). The CDR3 covers 17 residues. The V end lost 3 bases, the J end lost 3 bases, and 21 bases lay between the germline ends. Here the CDR3 DNA reads TGCAGTGCTAGGCCCCGGGCGGGCCGAGGCCCCAATCAGCCCCAGCATTTT. Its protein product is CSARPRAGRGPNQPQHF.

This clonotype was observed a few times. In nucleotides, the CDR3 is TGCGCCAGCAGCCAAGACGGCGGACAGGCTGAAGCTTTCTTT. Protein sequence: CASSQDGGQAEAFF. The chain combines TRBV4-3 with TRBJ1-1; 7 nucleotides agree with TRBD1. The CDR3 has 14 amino acids. V trimming: 0 bases; J trimming: 6 bases; junction bases outside the gene matches: 4. The germline gives CDR1 LGHNA, CDR2 YSLEER.

This clonotype was recorded many times. The chain carries TRBV7-2 and TRBJ2-7; D may be TRBD1 (6 bases). Trimming shortened V by 2 bases and J by 3 bases, and 11 bases separated the two germline ends. This CDR3 is 14 amino acids long. The germline CDR1 and CDR2 sequences are SGHTA and FQGNSA. The CDR3 nucleotides are TGTGCCAGCAGCTTAACAGGGTTAGTCTACGAGCAGTACTTC. This translates into CASSLTGLVYEQYF.

This clonotype was recorded many times. The chain employs TRBV5-1 and TRBJ2-2, with 14 bases identical to TRBD2. The CDR3 extends over 17 amino acids. J was trimmed by 5 bases and V by 4 bases; bases with no gene match: 7. The germline gives CDR1 SGHRS, CDR2 YFSETQ. CDR3 DNA: TGCGCCAGCAGCCCGACTAGCGGGGGGGCCTATACCGGGGAGCTGTTTTTT. This translates into CASSPTSGGAYTGELFF.

The sample holds many counts of this clonotype. This chain connects TRBV12-3 or TRBV12-4 to TRBJ2-5; 7 bases agree with TRBD2. The V segment lost 8 bases and the J segment 1 base; nucleotides outside the gene matches: 1. This CDR3 has 12 amino acids. The CDR3 protein is CASGGVQETQYF. In DNA form, the CDR3 reads TGTGCCAGCGGGGGGGTCCAAGAGACCCAGTACTTC.

Remarks on this clonotype: Mismatch with germline at one junction end may stem from a read error. V gene TRBV6-5 combines with J gene TRBJ1-4, with 9 bases fitting TRBD1. From germline, CDR1 is MNHEY and CDR2 SVGAGI. CDR3 length: 14 amino acids. In DNA, the CDR3 is TGTGCCAGCAGAGACAGGGGGGGTAATGAAGAACTGTTTTTT. As protein: CASRDRGGNEELFF.

This clonotype was seen many times. The chain has TRBV4-1 and TRBJ1-3; D remains ambiguous. CDR1 and CDR2 (germline): MGHRA, YSYEKL. Trimming took 1 base from V and 0 from J, leaving 16 bases between them. The CDR3 runs 18 residues. In nucleotides, the CDR3 is TGCGCCAGCAGCCAAGGCCGGACGGTACTTACCTCTGGAAACACCATATATTTT. Residues: CASSQGRTVLTSGNTIYF.

This clonotype showed up just a few times. This chain joins TRBV7-6 and TRBJ1-1, with D uncertain. Germline assignment: CDR1 SGHVS and CDR2 FNYEAQ. Between the trimmed V and J ends, which lost 1 base and 0 bases, there was a span of 9 bases. The CDR3 sequence is 15 residues long. The CDR3: CASSLVGRMNTEAFF. The CDR3, as DNA: TGTGCCAGCAGCTTAGTAGGCCGAATGAACACTGAAGCTTTCTTT.

This clonotype came up many times. The chain employs TRBV24-1 and TRBJ2-5; 10 bases align to TRBD1. CDR1 is KGHDR and CDR2 is SFDVKD in the germline V gene. The CDR3 is 15 amino acids. V gave up 3 bases and J gave up 5 bases; unmatched junction bases: 5. The CDR3 sequence: CATSDPGQGIETQYF. For the CDR3, the DNA is TGTGCCACCAGTGATCCGGGACAGGGGATCGAGACCCAGTACTTC.

This clonotype was picked up many times. V is TRBV10-3 and J is TRBJ2-1; D is unclear. Germline V gene sequence: CDR1 ENHRY, CDR2 SYGVKD. V was shortened by 6 bases and J by 6 bases, with 12 bases between the two germline ends. CDR3 length: 13 residues. The CDR3 loop is CAIRADPANEQFF. For the CDR3, the DNA is TGTGCCATCAGAGCCGACCCCGCCAATGAGCAGTTCTTC.

This clonotype was detected many times. The V gene is TRBV5-1, the J gene TRBJ1-5, with a possible D match to TRBD1 (6 bases). The germline V gene has CDR1 SGHRS and CDR2 YFSETQ. V lost 0 bases to trimming and J lost 7 bases, with 14 bases between them. CDR3 length: 15 residues. The CDR3 nucleotides are TGCGCCAGCAGCTTGGAGGGGGGCGCAGGACAGCCCCAGCATTTT. Translation gives CASSLEGGAGQPQHF.

This clonotype has a count of ten or more. The chain recombines TRBV7-6 with TRBJ2-7; D perhaps matches TRBD2 (6 bases). The CDR3 is 14 residues long. CDR1 is SGHVS and CDR2 is FNYEAQ in the germline V gene. The V end lost 5 bases, the J end lost 7 bases, and 18 bases lay between the germline ends. This CDR3 is CASSPDTGVWEQYF. Written as DNA, the CDR3 is TGTGCCAGCAGCCCGGACACGGGAGTGTGGGAGCAGTACTTC. Complete variable domain (other parts from reference TRBV7-6 and TRBJ2-7): GAGVSQSPRYKVTKRGQDVALRCDPISGHVSLYWYRQALGQGPEFLTYFNYEAQQDKSGLPNDRFSAERPEGSISTLTIQRTEQRDSAMYRCASSPDTGVWEQYFGPGTRLTVT.

There are a few counts of this clonotype. J is TRBJ1-5 and V is TRBV9; the D is unclear. Germline lookup yields CDR1 SGDLS and CDR2 YYNGEE. The CDR3 runs to 15 residues. Trimming shortened V by 2 bases and J by 6 bases, and 15 bases separated the two germline ends. In nucleotides, the CDR3 is TGTGCCAGCAGCGTTGGGGTAATTCATGGTCAGCCCCAGCATTTT. Amino acid sequence: CASSVGVIHGQPQHF.

In its sample, this clonotype was seen many times. The chain joins TRBV28 to TRBJ1-2; 8 positions match TRBD1. V was clipped by 4 bases and J by 7 bases; unmatched bases: 11. The V gene's germline CDR1 is MDHEN and CDR2 SYDVKM. CDR3 size: 15 residues. The CDR3 sequence: CASSSDPRTGSGYTF. Here the CDR3 DNA reads TGTGCCAGCAGTTCAGATCCTCGGACAGGGAGTGGCTACACCTTC.